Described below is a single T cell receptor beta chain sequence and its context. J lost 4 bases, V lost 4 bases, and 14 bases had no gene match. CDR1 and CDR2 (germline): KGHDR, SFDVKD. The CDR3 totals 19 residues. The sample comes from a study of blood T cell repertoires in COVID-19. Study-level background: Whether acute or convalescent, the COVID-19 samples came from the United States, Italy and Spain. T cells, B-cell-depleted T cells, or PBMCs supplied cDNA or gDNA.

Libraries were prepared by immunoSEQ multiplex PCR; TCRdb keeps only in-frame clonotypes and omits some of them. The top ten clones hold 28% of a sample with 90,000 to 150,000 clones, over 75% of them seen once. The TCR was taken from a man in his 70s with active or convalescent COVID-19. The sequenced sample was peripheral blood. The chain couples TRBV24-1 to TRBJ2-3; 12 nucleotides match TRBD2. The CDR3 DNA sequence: TGTGCCACCAGTGACGTTCCAGGGACTAGCGGGCCCGGGGCAGATACGCAGTATTTT. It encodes CATSDVPGTSGPGADTQYF.